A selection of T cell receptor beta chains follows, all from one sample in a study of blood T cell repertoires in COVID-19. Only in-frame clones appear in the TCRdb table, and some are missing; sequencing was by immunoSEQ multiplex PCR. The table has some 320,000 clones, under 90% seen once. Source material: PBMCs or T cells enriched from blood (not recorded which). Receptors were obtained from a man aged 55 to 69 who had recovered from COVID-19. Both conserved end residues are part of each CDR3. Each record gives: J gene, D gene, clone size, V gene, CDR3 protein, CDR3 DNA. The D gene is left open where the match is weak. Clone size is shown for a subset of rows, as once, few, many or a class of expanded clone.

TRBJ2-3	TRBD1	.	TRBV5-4	CASSFPGTERTDTQYF	TGTGCCAGCAGCTTTCCCGGGACAGAGCGGACAGATACGCAGTATTTT
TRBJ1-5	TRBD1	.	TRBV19	CASSIGQGARGQPQHF	TGTGCCAGTAGTATAGGTCAGGGGGCGAGAGGCCAGCCCCAGCATTTT
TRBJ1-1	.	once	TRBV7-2	CASSPGEGRRGMNTEAFF	TGTGCCAGCAGCCCGGGGGAAGGGAGAAGAGGAATGAACACTGAAGCTTTCTTT
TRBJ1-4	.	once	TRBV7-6	CASSFGSREEKLFF	TGTGCCAGCAGCTTTGGGAGCCGGGAAGAAAAACTGTTTTTT
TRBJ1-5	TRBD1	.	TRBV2	CASSYRTGADQPQHF	TGTGCCAGCAGCTACAGGACAGGCGCGGATCAGCCCCAGCATTTT
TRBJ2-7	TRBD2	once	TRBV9	CASSVGPSGVSYEQYF	TGTGCCAGCAGCGTAGGCCCTAGCGGGGTCTCCTACGAGCAGTACTTC
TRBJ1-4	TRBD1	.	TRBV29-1	CSVGLGTGDEKLFF	TGCAGCGTTGGTCTCGGGACAGGGGATGAAAAACTGTTTTTT
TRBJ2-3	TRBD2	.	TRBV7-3	CASSSRLAGGLDTQYF	TGTGCCAGCAGCTCCCGACTAGCGGGAGGGCTAGATACGCAGTATTTT
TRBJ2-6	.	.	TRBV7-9	CASSPGGSGANVLTF	TGTGCCAGCAGCCCCGGGGGCTCTGGGGCCAACGTCCTGACTTTC
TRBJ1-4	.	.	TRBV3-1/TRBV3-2	CASSLTDEKLFF	TGTGCCAGCAGCCTGACAGATGAAAAACTGTTTTTT
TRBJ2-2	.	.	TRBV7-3	CASSLYVAVTGELFF	TGTGCCAGCAGCTTATACGTAGCGGTCACCGGGGAGCTGTTTTTT
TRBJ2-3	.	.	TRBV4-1	CASSQDPQTGNTQYF	TGCGCCAGCAGCCAAGATCCCCAGACTGGAAATACGCAGTATTTT
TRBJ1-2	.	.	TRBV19	CASSKQAGGYTF	TGTGCCAGTAGTAAACAAGCGGGTGGCTACACCTTC
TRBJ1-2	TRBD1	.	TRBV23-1	CASGHTGGNGYTF	TGCGCCAGCGGTCACACAGGGGGCAACGGCTACACCTTC
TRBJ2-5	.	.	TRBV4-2	CASSQDVRAGRGETQYF	TGTGCCAGCAGCCAAGATGTGCGTGCGGGACGAGGGGAGACCCAGTACTTC
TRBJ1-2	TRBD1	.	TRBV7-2	CASRLTGGTNYGYTF	TGTGCCAGCAGACTCACAGGGGGCACTAACTATGGCTACACCTTC
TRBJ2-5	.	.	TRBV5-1	CASSLQSETQYF	TGCGCCAGCAGCTTGCAATCAGAGACCCAGTACTTC
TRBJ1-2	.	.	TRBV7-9	CASSLEQTPIYGYTF	TGTGCCAGCAGCTTGGAACAGACCCCGATCTATGGCTACACCTTC
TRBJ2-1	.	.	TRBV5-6	CASSLRLGVGYNEQFF	TGTGCCAGCAGCTTGCGCCTCGGGGTAGGGTACAATGAGCAGTTCTTC
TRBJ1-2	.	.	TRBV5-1	CASSLDPNYGYTF	TGCGCCAGCAGCCTAGACCCTAACTATGGCTACACCTTC
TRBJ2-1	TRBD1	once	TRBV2	CASSLTGGAVNEQFF	TGTGCCAGCAGTCTTACAGGGGGCGCAGTGAATGAGCAGTTCTTC
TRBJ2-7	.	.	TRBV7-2	CASSFTSSGGEQYF	TGTGCCAGCAGCTTTACTAGCAGCGGAGGCGAGCAGTACTTC
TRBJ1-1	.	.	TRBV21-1	CASSPPQMNTEAFF	TGTGCCAGCAGCCCCCCGCAGATGAACACTGAAGCTTTCTTT
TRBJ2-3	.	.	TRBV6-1	CASSERLQNTDTQYF	TGTGCCAGCAGTGAAAGGTTACAGAACACAGATACGCAGTATTTT
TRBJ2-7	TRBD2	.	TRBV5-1	CASSEGLEPNEQYF	TGCGCCAGCAGCGAGGGACTAGAACCGAATGAGCAGTACTTC
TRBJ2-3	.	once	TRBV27	CASSPWGGGRAGTQYF	TGTGCCAGCAGCCCTTGGGGAGGTGGGCGGGCAGGGACGCAGTATTTT
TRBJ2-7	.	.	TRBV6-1	CASSEAGTGAYEQYF	TGTGCCAGCAGTGAAGCGGGTACAGGAGCCTACGAGCAGTACTTC
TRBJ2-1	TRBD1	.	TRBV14	CASSQEQGAHNEQFF	TGTGCCAGCAGCCAAGAACAGGGGGCCCACAATGAGCAGTTCTTC
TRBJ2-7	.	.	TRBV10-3	CAISEMAGYEQYF	TGTGCCATCAGTGAGATGGCAGGGTACGAGCAGTACTTC
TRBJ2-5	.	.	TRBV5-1	CASSLDSTGETQYF	TGCGCCAGCAGCTTGGACTCGACAGGAGAGACCCAGTACTTC
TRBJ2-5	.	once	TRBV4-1	CASSQELLPRAETQYF	TGCGCCAGCAGCCAAGAGTTACTCCCGAGAGCAGAGACCCAGTACTTC
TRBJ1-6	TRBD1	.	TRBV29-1	CSRGTGVSYNSPLHF	TGCAGCAGAGGGACAGGAGTCTCCTATAATTCACCCCTCCACTTT
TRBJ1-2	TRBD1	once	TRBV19	CASSHTGTGSGYTF	TGTGCCAGTAGTCATACCGGGACAGGGTCTGGCTACACCTTC
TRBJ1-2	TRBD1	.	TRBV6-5	CATARDRNYGYTF	TGTGCCACCGCCCGGGACAGGAACTATGGCTACACCTTC
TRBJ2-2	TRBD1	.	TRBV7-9	CASSLSGGYTGELFF	TGTGCCAGCAGCTTGTCAGGGGGCTACACCGGGGAGCTGTTTTTT
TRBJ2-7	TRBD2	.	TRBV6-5	CASSYLWAGLTYEQYF	TGTGCCAGCAGTTACTTATGGGCGGGACTAACCTACGAGCAGTACTTC
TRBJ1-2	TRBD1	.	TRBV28	CASRGGQSDYGYTF	TGTGCCAGCAGAGGGGGACAGTCCGACTATGGCTACACCTTC
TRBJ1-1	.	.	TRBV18	CASSPRGDSTEAFF	TGTGCCAGCTCACCACGAGGGGACTCCACTGAAGCTTTCTTT
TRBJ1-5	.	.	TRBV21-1	CASSKTQGNQPQHF	TGTGCCAGCAGCAAAACCCAGGGTAATCAGCCCCAGCATTTT
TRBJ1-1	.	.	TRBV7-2	CASSLGRSMNTEAFF	TGTGCCAGCAGCTTAGGTCGGTCGATGAACACTGAAGCTTTCTTT
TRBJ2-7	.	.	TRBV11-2	CACGRSYEQYF	TGTGCCTGCGGCCGATCCTACGAGCAGTACTTC
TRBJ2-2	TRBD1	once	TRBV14	CASSRSGGPAANTGELFF	TGTGCCAGCAGCCGCTCAGGGGGCCCGGCCGCGAACACCGGGGAGCTGTTTTTT
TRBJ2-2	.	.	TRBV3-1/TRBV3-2	CASSQDIAGDTGELFF	TGTGCCAGCAGCCAAGATATAGCAGGGGACACCGGGGAGCTGTTTTTT
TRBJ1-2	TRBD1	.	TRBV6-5	CASSSPWTGVNYGYTF	TGTGCCAGCAGTTCCCCGTGGACAGGGGTTAACTATGGCTACACCTTC
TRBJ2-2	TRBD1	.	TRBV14	CASSRQGAGELFF	TGTGCCAGCAGTCGACAGGGGGCCGGGGAGCTGTTTTTT
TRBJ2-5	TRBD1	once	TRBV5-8	CASSTGQGMETQYF	TGTGCCAGCAGCACCGGACAGGGTATGGAGACCCAGTACTTC
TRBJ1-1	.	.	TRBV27	CASSSLSVGGTEAFF	TGTGCCAGCAGTTCCCTCTCTGTTGGAGGCACTGAAGCTTTCTTT
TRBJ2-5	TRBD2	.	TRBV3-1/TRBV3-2	CASSQDLAGGRQTQYF	TGTGCCAGCAGCCAAGATCTAGCGGGAGGTCGACAGACCCAGTACTTC
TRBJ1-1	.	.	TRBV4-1	CASSQEAQGMGTEAFF	TGCGCCAGCAGCCAAGAGGCTCAGGGGATGGGCACTGAAGCTTTCTTT
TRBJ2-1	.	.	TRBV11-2	CASSPRTASYNEQFF	TGTGCCAGCAGCCCACGGACAGCTTCCTACAATGAGCAGTTCTTC
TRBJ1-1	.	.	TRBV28	CASSWVQGWGNTEAFF	TGTGCCAGCAGCTGGGTCCAGGGATGGGGGAACACTGAAGCTTTCTTT
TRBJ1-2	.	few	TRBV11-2	CASSLEGGYGYTF	TGTGCCAGCAGCTTAGAAGGGGGCTATGGCTACACCTTC
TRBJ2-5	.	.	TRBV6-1	CASSEERAGETQYF	TGTGCCAGCAGTGAAGAAAGAGCTGGAGAGACCCAGTACTTC
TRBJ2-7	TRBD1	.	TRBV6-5	CASSWTGEQYF	TGTGCCAGCAGTTGGACAGGCGAGCAGTACTTC